Presented here are 28 T cell receptor beta chains from one specimen sequenced in a study of memory CD4+ T cells and cytomegalovirus serostatus. Single viable CD3+CD4+CD8-CD45RO+ cells were sorted as the memory CD4+ T cells. The table came from immunoSEQ multiplex PCR; TCRdb's copy has only in-frame clones and leaves some out. The sample contains under 50,000 clones, roughly 78% of which appear only once. Material: memory CD4+ T cells from blood. These receptors all come from an adult in good health and CMV-seronegative.

This clone was observed a handful of times. This sequence joins TRBV7-9 and TRBJ1-5, with 9 bases aligning to TRBD1. CDR3 length: 17 residues. Germline lookup yields CDR1 SEHNR and CDR2 FQNEAQ (reference sequence). With V trimmed by 5 bases and J by 3 bases, 11 bases remained unmatched. CDR3 bases: TGTGCCAGCAGCGCGTTTGGACAGGGGTCTGACAATCAGCCCCAGCATTTT. It yields the protein CASSAFGQGSDNQPQHF.

The chain uses TRBV7-2 and TRBJ1-1, with D maybe TRBD1 (6 bases). V lost 2 bases, J lost 5 bases, and 12 bases lay in between. The CDR3 consists of 14 residues. From germline, CDR1 is SGHTA and CDR2 FQGNSA. The CDR3 region is CASSLTGMRTEAFF. In DNA, the CDR3 is TGTGCCAGCAGCTTAACAGGGATGAGAACTGAAGCTTTCTTT.

This clone was observed a few times. This chain uses TRBV6-6 with TRBJ1-2, with D possibly matching TRBD1 (6 bases). V lost 7 bases to trimming and J lost 2 bases, with 17 bases between them. There are 15 residues in the CDR3. CDR1 is MNHNY, CDR2 SVGAGI, per germline (reference sequence). CDR3 sequence (DNA): TGTGCCAGCATCCGGGGGTCAGGGGCAAACTATGGCTACACCTTC. Translation: CASIRGSGANYGYTF.

This chain joins TRBV19 and TRBJ2-2; 7 bases line up with TRBD1. J was trimmed by 0 bases and V by 5 bases; bases with no gene match: 6. This CDR3 is built from 16 residues. Germline CDR1 reads LNHDA; CDR2 reads SQIVND (reference sequence). The CDR3 reads CASSPRTGTNTGELFF. The CDR3 DNA sequence: TGTGCCAGTAGTCCCCGGACAGGAACGAACACCGGGGAGCTGTTTTTT.

The chain has TRBV11-2 and TRBJ1-6; unclear D gene. Germline V gives CDR1 SGHAT, CDR2 FQNNGV. The germline V and J ends were trimmed by 5 bases and 10 bases, with 18 bases remaining between them. This CDR3 has 15 residues. CDR3 nucleotides: TGTGCCAGCAGCAATCGACAATTTGTGTACTCACCCCTCCACTTT. As protein: CASSNRQFVYSPLHF.

This clone has more than one count but fewer than ten. The genes are TRBV6-5 and TRBJ1-4; tentative D call: TRBD1 (6 bases). This CDR3 contains 14 residues. Germline V gene data show CDR1 as MNHEY and CDR2 as SVGAGI. V lost 6 bases to trimming and J lost 6 bases, with 14 bases between them. The CDR3 loop reads CASRKQGSDEKLFF. Here the CDR3 DNA reads TGTGCCAGCAGGAAACAGGGTTCGGATGAAAAACTGTTTTTT.

This chain joins TRBV7-2 and TRBJ2-3; 7 bases fit TRBD2. The CDR3 loop spans 14 amino acids. Losses at the gene ends were 8 bases for V and 3 bases for J; bases not matched to a gene: 8. Germline lookup yields CDR1 SGHTA and CDR2 FQGNSA. CDR3 protein: CASRLAGRTDTQYF. Here the CDR3 DNA reads TGTGCCAGCCGGCTAGCCGGGAGGACAGATACGCAGTATTTT.

This chain links TRBV6-5 with TRBJ2-5; no firm D call. The J call may not be correct, given that the DNA end is closer to TRBJ2-7. Germline V gene data show CDR1 as MNHEY and CDR2 as SVGAGI. There are 15 residues in the CDR3. CDR3 loop: CASSSGRGVSYEQYF. CDR3 coding DNA: TGTGCCAGCAGTAGTGGACGTGGGGTCTCCTACGAGCAGTACTTC.

CDR3 in DNA: TGTGCCAGCGGGTCCGCAGGCGGAGGGCACTACGAGCAGTACTTC. It encodes CASGSAGGGHYEQYF. The chain joins TRBV6-1 to TRBJ2-7; perhaps TRBD2 as D (6 bases). Trimming stripped 8 bases from V and 3 bases from J, with 20 bases between. The CDR3 totals 15 residues. The germline V gene has CDR1 MNHNS and CDR2 SASEGT.

By proportion, this clone is medium-sized. The chain has TRBV11-2 and TRBJ1-3; D gene uncertain. V was pared by 3 bases and J by 8 bases, with 11 bases between. CDR1 is SGHAT and CDR2 is FQNNGV in the germline V gene. The CDR3 sequence is 13 residues long. CDR3 DNA sequence: TGTGCCAGCAGCTTGGCACATTCGGACACCATATATTTT. Its translation is CASSLAHSDTIYF.

This chain joins TRBV7-7 and TRBJ2-5; 14 bases map to TRBD2. The germline V gene encodes CDR1 SSHAT and CDR2 FNYEAQ (reference sequence). Trimming cost V 4 bases and J 11 bases; bases outside gene matches: 9. The CDR3 contains 15 residues. As DNA, the CDR3 is TGTGCCAGCAGCTCCGTGACTAGCGGGGGGGAGAGGCAGTACTTC. As protein: CASSSVTSGGERQYF.

The chain is built from TRBV28 and TRBJ1-4, with TRBD1 as a possible D gene (5 bases). Trimming left V 6 bases short and J 10 bases short, with 12 bases between. The CDR3 is 12 amino acids. Looked up from germline, CDR1 is MDHEN and CDR2 is SYDVKM. In nucleotides, the CDR3 is TGTGCCAGCAGCCTCGGGGGTAGAAAACTGTTTTTT. Protein product: CASSLGGRKLFF.

In its sample, this clone was seen once. The chain employs TRBV19 and TRBJ1-2; D is unresolved. The CDR3 is 15 amino acids. Germline loops: CDR1 LNHDA, CDR2 SQIVND (reference sequence). Trimming shortened V by 3 bases and J by 4 bases, and 15 bases separated the two germline ends. CDR3 coding DNA: TGTGCCAGTAGTATCCGACGTAGGCACGTCTATGGCTACACCTTC. It specifies CASSIRRRHVYGYTF.

J is TRBJ1-2 and V is TRBV7-6, with 7 bases matching TRBD1. Germline V gene sequence: CDR1 SGHVS, CDR2 FNYEAQ. The V segment lost 3 bases and the J segment 3 bases; nucleotides outside the gene matches: 10. The CDR3 spans 16 residues. CDR3 amino acids: CASSFGHRGAHYGYTF. CDR3 bases: TGTGCCAGCAGCTTCGGACACAGGGGCGCACACTATGGCTACACCTTC.

The chain links TRBV9 to TRBJ1-5; D is unclear. Between the trimmed V and J ends, which lost 0 bases and 7 bases, there was a span of 8 bases. CDR1 and CDR2 from the germline V gene are SGDLS and YYNGEE. The CDR3 extends over 13 amino acids. The CDR3 coding sequence is TGTGCCAGCAGCGTAGTTGCGGGGCAGCCCCAGCATTTT. Encoded protein: CASSVVAGQPQHF.

The J gene is TRBJ2-1, the V gene TRBV4-1; 15 nucleotides match TRBD2. This CDR3 has 18 residues. The germline gives CDR1 MGHRA, CDR2 YSYEKL. Unmatched junction bases numbered 6, after V lost 6 bases and J lost 0 bases. The CDR3 nucleotides are TGCGCCAGCAGTCGCGGACTAGCGGGGGGGAGCTCCTACAATGAGCAGTTCTTC. This translates into CASSRGLAGGSSYNEQFF.

This clone was seen a single time. V and J are TRBV9 and TRBJ2-1; tentatively, D is TRBD2 (6 bases). The CDR3 loop spans 16 amino acids. Germline V CDR1 and CDR2: SGDLS, YYNGEE. Trimming shortened V by 3 bases and J by 1 base, and 14 bases separated the two germline ends. CDR3 protein: CASSAQTSLSYNEQFF. The CDR3 bases are TGTGCCAGCAGCGCCCAGACTAGTCTGTCCTACAATGAGCAGTTCTTC.

This chain joins TRBV29-1 and TRBJ2-5; 8 positions agree with TRBD1. V lost 5 bases and J lost 5; bases outside the gene matches: 1. This CDR3 is 11 amino acids long. Germline V lookup: CDR1 SQVTM, CDR2 ANQGSEA. The CDR3 DNA reads TGCAGCGTTCGACAGGGGGAGACCCAGTACTTC. Translating gives CSVRQGETQYF.

The chain carries TRBV6-5 and TRBJ1-2, with 11 bases identical to TRBD1. CDR1 and CDR2 (germline): MNHEY, SVGAGI. CDR3 length: 16 amino acids. Trimming removed 0 bases from V and 4 bases from J; junction bases left unmatched: 4. The CDR3: CASSYSRDRGAYGYTF. CDR3 coding DNA: TGTGCCAGCAGTTACTCTAGGGACAGGGGGGCCTATGGCTACACCTTC.

This chain uses TRBV15 with TRBJ2-3, with 9 bases aligning to TRBD2. CDR1 and CDR2 from the germline V gene are LNHNV and YYDKDF (reference sequence). Trimming at V came to 5 bases and at J to 0 bases, leaving 12 bases not matched to a gene. The CDR3 runs to 18 residues. DNA of the CDR3: TGTGCCACCAGCGGTACTAGCGGGCCACTTACTAGCACAGATACGCAGTATTTT. It is translated as CATSGTSGPLTSTDTQYF.

This clone was seen once. The chain couples TRBV7-3 to TRBJ2-3, with D hard to call. This CDR3 region has 13 residues. Trimming took off 2 bases at V and 2 bases at J, with 5 bases between the two ends. Germline values: CDR1 SGHTA, CDR2 FQGTGA. This CDR3 is CASSLQNTDTQYF. Written as DNA, the CDR3 is TGTGCCAGCAGCTTACAGAACACAGATACGCAGTATTTT.

The V and J genes are TRBV18 and TRBJ2-1; 7 bases line up with TRBD1. The CDR3 covers 16 residues. Germline lookup yields CDR1 KGHSH and CDR2 LQKENI. J was trimmed by 6 bases and V by 3 bases; bases with no gene match: 11. As DNA, the CDR3 is TGTGCCAGCTCACCTGAACGAGGGGGCGCCAGCAATGAGCAGTTCTTC. Amino acids: CASSPERGGASNEQFF.

This clone occurred a few times. V usage is TRBV28 and J usage is TRBJ1-5; D perhaps matches TRBD1 (6 bases). The CDR3 has 16 residues. Germline V CDR1 and CDR2: MDHEN, SYDVKM. V dropped 6 bases and J dropped 2 bases, with 17 bases sitting between them. The CDR3 DNA reads as TGTGCCAGCAGCCTACTAACAGGGAGTGGCAATCAGCCCCAGCATTTT. This codes for CASSLLTGSGNQPQHF.

The chain couples TRBV25-1 to TRBJ1-2; 8 bases are a match to TRBD1. Germline V gene lookup returns CDR1 MGHDK and CDR2 SYGVNS. Unmatched junction bases numbered 2, after V lost 3 bases and J lost 5 bases. The CDR3 length is 13 residues. CDR3 region: CASSETGAYGYTF. The DNA for the CDR3 is TGTGCCAGCAGTGAGACAGGGGCTTATGGCTACACCTTC.

The gene calls are TRBV28 and TRBJ1-5; no definite D call. The V end was cut by 3 bases, the J end by 11 bases, with 8 bases between. The CDR3 spans 11 residues. CDR1 and CDR2 from the germline V gene are MDHEN and SYDVKM. The DNA of the CDR3 is TGTGCCAGCAGTTTGACCAGATCCCAGCATTTT. Translating gives CASSLTRSQHF.

This chain uses TRBV7-9 with TRBJ2-3; TRBD1 might be the D (6 bases). Germline V gene data show CDR1 as SEHNR and CDR2 as FQNEAQ (reference sequence). Trimming pared 4 bases from V and 2 bases from J, leaving 13 bases between. The CDR3 sequence is 15 residues long. Here the CDR3 reads CASSSTGSITDTQYF. The DNA for the CDR3 is TGTGCCAGCAGCTCCACAGGGTCTATCACAGATACGCAGTATTTT.

This chain connects TRBV2 to TRBJ1-6; D might be TRBD1 (6 bases). Looked up from germline, CDR1 is SNHLY and CDR2 is FYNNEI. The CDR3 sequence is 14 residues long. V lost 6 bases, J lost 8 bases, and 14 bases lay in between. The CDR3 spells CASRRTDQHSPLHF. In DNA, the CDR3 is TGTGCCAGCAGAAGGACAGACCAGCATTCACCCCTCCACTTT. Based on the CDR3 plus reference TRBV2 and TRBJ1-6, the full variable domain is EPEVTQTPSHQVTQMGQEVILRCVPISNHLYFYWYRQILGQKVEFLVSFYNNEISEKSEIFDDQFSVERPDGSNFTLKIRSTKLEDSAMYFCASRRTDQHSPLHFGNGTRLTVT.

The chain has TRBV13 and TRBJ2-7; no reliable D call. The CDR3 is made up of 15 amino acids. V was clipped by 2 bases and J by 2 bases, with 13 bases between them. Germline values: CDR1 PRHDT, CDR2 FYEKMQ (reference sequence). CDR3 protein: CASSLKIGPTYEQYF. Here the CDR3 DNA reads TGTGCCAGCAGCTTAAAAATCGGGCCTACCTACGAGCAGTACTTC.